The present TCR beta chain was sequenced within a study of CD8+ T cells in alopecia areata (dated by TCRdb to 2016 to 2018). As for the study more broadly: To study T cell clonal expansion in alopecia areata, the researchers applied high-throughput TCRbeta sequencing to both the C3H/HeJ mouse model and human patients. In humans, TCRbeta sequencing was performed on scalp tissue and on sorted CD4+ and CD8+ peripheral blood T cells from healthy controls and from patients with patchy or totalis/universalis alopecia areata. Scalp clonality was compared across normal scalp (n=4), patchy alopecia areata scalp (n=8), and alopecia totalis/universalis scalp (n=8). RNA was extracted with the PAXgene miRNA kit for fixed scalp, the miRNeasy kit for PBMCs, and the RNeasy kit for mouse skin. Amplification of TCRbeta CDR3 regions was done by immunoSEQ multiplex PCR using 35 Vbeta forward primers and 13 Jbeta reverse primers. What the research found in general, with its limitations: Shared TCR sequences between patients were less evident than in mice, which may be partly attributable to HLA diversity in the patient population. Scalp TCR repertoire analysis is complicated because resident alphabeta T cells in normal human skin are also sequenced, whereas mouse skin is dominated by gammadelta T cells. Compared with normal scalp, lesional scalp, particularly in alopecia totalis/universalis, had higher clonality and more expanded CD8+ clones, which suggests antigenic drive.

The CDR3 goes from the cysteine to the phenylalanine over 13 residues. Only the CDR3 part of the read is kept: 39 bases, read in frame from the first base. CDR1 and CDR2 are drawn from the germline V gene: SQVTM, ANQGSEA. Germline trimming: 7 bases from V, 1 base from J; junction bases outside gene matches: 5. Lesional scalp punch biopsies and peripheral blood were obtained from alopecia areata patients. PBMCs were isolated by density centrifugation and stained for CD3, CD4 and CD8, after which CD4+ and CD8+ T cells were sorted on a FACSAria. Untreated alopecia areata patients were recruited as part of a multicenter biomarker study. In several patients from the biomarker study, blood CD8+ T cells were sorted further into NKG2D-low and NKG2D-high fractions. The sample holds a few counts of this clone. Its cognate antigen has yet to be identified. Base qualities are not recorded, but no much larger clone differs from it by a single base.

The method was the immunoSEQ multiplex PCR assay. To provide template for TCR sequencing, every sample had RNA extracted and reverse transcribed into cDNA. SuperScript III was used to make first-strand cDNA, primed with a 2:1 mix of oligo-dT and random hexamers. A synthetic immune receptor repertoire was used to gauge amplification bias, and whatever bias remained was removed computationally. On the study's bioinformatics: After raw reads were preprocessed to remove errors, the CDR3 was defined following IMGT conventions as running from the conserved cysteine to phenylalanine. Clonality was calculated as 1 minus Shannon entropy normalized by log2 of the number of productive unique TCRs. Whether scalp clones were CD4 or CD8 was inferred by matching scalp TCRbeta sequences against CD4 and CD8 repertoires sorted from blood. In TCRdb, the immuneACCESS table is reduced to in-frame sequences with V and J assigned. These tables do not hold every clone; where another copy was compared, an unresolved V gene accounts for under half, and the others remain unexplained. Clonal size and the V and J genes are those of that table, whereas D and trimming came from the DNA. The sample records 60,000 to 65,000 clones, 44% of which are singletons. The ten largest clones add up to roughly 51% of the sample.

This clonotype originated in a human donor with alopecia areata. The sample comprised NKG2D-low CD8+ T cells sorted from blood. Interpreted using the paper, the cell subset or site label stands for: sorted CD8+ NKG2D-low blood T cells. The rearrangement combines TRBV29-1 with TRBJ2-7; 9 of the junction bases match TRBD1. The CDR3: CSGRDRVSYEQYF. The DNA sequence is TGCAGCGGCCGGGACAGGGTGTCCTACGAGCAGTACTTC.